This T cell receptor beta chain was sequenced in a study of T-cell reconstitution after alpha-beta-depleted transplantation in children. Study-level points and caveats: T-cell counts and diversity at one year following transplant were attributed mainly to newly produced T cells. Approximately two months post-transplant, alpha-beta T cells reportedly originated from several hundred expanded graft clones. Surviving recipient T cells and intrathymic progenitors accounted for some patients' high TCRbeta diversity at day 60.

Preparation of the TCRbeta library involved a method that used unique molecular identifiers. One entry per CDR3 protein results from TCRdb running MiXCR on the PCR reads. The sample lists hundreds of thousands of distinct CDR3 sequences, under 12% occurring once. This clonotype was found a few times. Its antigen is currently unknown. Sequences were derived from PBMCs, sampled before TCRalphabeta/CD19-depleted stem cell transplant. This receptor was obtained from a child aged 2 to 15 with inherited bone marrow failure, due to receive a stem cell transplant.

The CDR3 region has the DNA TGTGCCAGCAGCCAAGATCTTCGGGGCTCCTATAATTCACCCCTCCACTTT. Translating it yields CASSQDLRGSYNSPLHF. The J gene is TRBJ1-6, the V gene TRBV4-2; no clear D. The CDR3 runs 17 residues. Trimming pared 0 bases from V and 0 bases from J, leaving 9 bases between. CDR1 and CDR2 (germline): LGHNA, YNFKEQ.